These 17 T cell receptor beta chains were sequenced from one sample in a study of Ad26.COV2.S vaccination and SARS-CoV-2 variants (dated by TCRdb to the early 2020s). This specimen's treatment or condition label, per the study, means: 15 to 20 received Ad26.COV2.S at low or high dose, single or two shots; five or six received placebo; per-sample allocation not given. For vaccine and placebo recipients, the sequenced repertoires came from samples collected on day 63 after the first injection. The library was made by the immunoSEQ multiplex PCR assay. The source is immuneACCESS, and TCRdb retained only in-frame sequences with V and J called. Part of the clones is not carried over; for the studies checked, unresolved V genes explain less than half of this, and the remainder is unexplained. The sample table shows about 440,000 clones, and roughly nine tenths are seen once. Together, the top ten hold 13% of the sample.

The starting material was peripheral blood, obtained in a trial of Ad26.COV2.S vaccine versus placebo. All receptors come from a person aged 18-60 years who received the Ad26.COV2.S COVID-19 vaccine or a placebo.

The CDR3: CASSPGVGETQYF. CDR3 coding DNA: TGTGCCAGCAGCCCCGGGGTTGGCGAGACCCAGTACTTC. The V gene is TRBV7-2, the J gene TRBJ2-5, with TRBD2 as a possible D gene (5 bases). Germline V gives CDR1 SGHTA, CDR2 FQGNSA. The V end was cut by 5 bases, the J end by 5 bases, with 12 bases between. The CDR3 consists of 13 residues.

The chain combines TRBV28 with TRBJ2-3, with TRBD2 as a possible D gene (6 bases). CDR1 and CDR2 (germline): MDHEN, SYDVKM. The CDR3 consists of 14 residues. V lost 6 bases, J lost 2 bases, and 12 bases lay in between. CDR3 bases: TGTGCCAGCAGCTCTAGCGAACTCACAGATACGCAGTATTTT. Its translation is CASSSSELTDTQYF.

The chain combines TRBV12-3 or TRBV12-4 with TRBJ2-2; a weak D match, TRBD1 (5 bases). CDR3 length: 13 residues. Trimming pared 10 bases from V and 1 base from J, leaving 10 bases between. This CDR3 is CAIRALNTGELFF. DNA for the CDR3: TGTGCCATCAGGGCCCTGAACACCGGGGAGCTGTTTTTT.

The J gene is TRBJ1-5, the V gene TRBV28, with D perhaps matching TRBD1 (6 bases). The germline gives CDR1 MDHEN, CDR2 SYDVKM. The CDR3 has 14 amino acids. Trimming pared 1 base from V and 7 bases from J, leaving 11 bases between. The CDR3 bases are TGTGCCAGCAGTTTATCAGGGGCAAGGCAGCCCCAGCATTTT. Encoded protein: CASSLSGARQPQHF.

CDR3 region: CASRGNQATEAFF. The CDR3 region has the DNA TGTGCCAGCAGGGGTAATCAGGCGACTGAAGCTTTCTTT. This chain uses TRBV2 with TRBJ1-1; unclear D gene. Trimming shortened V by 6 bases and J by 5 bases, and 13 bases separated the two germline ends. The CDR3 covers 13 residues. The V gene's germline CDR1 is SNHLY and CDR2 FYNNEI. Based on the CDR3 plus reference TRBV2 and TRBJ1-1, the full variable domain is EPEVTQTPSHQVTQMGQEVILRCVPISNHLYFYWYRQILGQKVEFLVSFYNNEISEKSEIFDDQFSVERPDGSNFTLKIRSTKLEDSAMYFCASRGNQATEAFFGQGTRLTVV.

This clone was detected a few times. The chain recombines TRBV3-1 (or the pseudogene TRBV3-2) with TRBJ2-7, with 10 bases that match TRBD1. CDR3 length equals 16 residues. Trimming at V came to 1 base and at J to 3 bases, leaving 6 bases not matched to a gene. From germline, CDR1 is LGHDT and CDR2 YNNKEL (reference sequence). DNA of the CDR3: TGTGCCAGCAGCCAAGTCAAGACAGGGGGCGGCTACGAGCAGTACTTC. Its protein product is CASSQVKTGGGYEQYF.

This clone was seen just once. The chain joins TRBV6-2 or TRBV6-3 to TRBJ2-1; perhaps TRBD2 as D (6 bases). CDR3 size: 14 residues. V shed 4 bases and J shed 3 bases, with 10 bases lying between them. Per the germline V gene, CDR1 is MNHEY and CDR2 is SVGEGT. The CDR3 DNA sequence: TGTGCCAGCAGTTTCGCGGGATACTACAATGAGCAGTTCTTC. Its translation is CASSFAGYYNEQFF.

The chain combines TRBV9 with TRBJ2-1; the D call may be TRBD1 or TRBD2 (5 bases each). The ends were cut back, 0 bases at V and 6 bases at J, with 13 bases in the middle. Germline V gene lookup returns CDR1 SGDLS and CDR2 YYNGEE. The CDR3 is 15 amino acids. CDR3 sequence (DNA): TGTGCCAGCAGCGTAGAGGGACCCCGATCCAATGAGCAGTTCTTC. It yields the protein CASSVEGPRSNEQFF.

In its sample, this clone was seen once. The rearrangement links TRBV24-1 to TRBJ2-1, with a possible D match to TRBD1 (6 bases). The CDR3 totals 13 residues. The germline CDR1 and CDR2 sequences are KGHDR and SFDVKD. V gave up 8 bases and J gave up 8 bases, with 15 bases separating them. This CDR3 reads CATNQQGFDEQFF. In DNA form, the CDR3 reads TGTGCCACCAACCAACAGGGATTCGATGAGCAGTTCTTC.

This clone was recorded a few times. The chain joins TRBV7-9 to TRBJ2-3; 10 nucleotides line up with TRBD2. The CDR3 is made up of 15 amino acids. V lost 2 bases to trimming and J lost 5 bases; unmatched junction nucleotides: 4. Germline CDR1 is SEHNR and CDR2 is FQNEAQ (reference sequence). The DNA of the CDR3 is TGTGCCAGCAGCTTACTAGCGGGAGCCGGAGATACGCAGTATTTT. Its translation: CASSLLAGAGDTQYF. The full variable domain, rest sourced from reference TRBV7-9 and TRBJ2-3, is DTGVSQNPRHKITKRGQNVTFRCDPISEHNRLYWYRQTLGQGPEFLTYFQNEAQLEKSRLLSDRFSAERPKGSFSTLEIQRTEQGDSAMYLCASSLLAGAGDTQYFGPGTRLTVL.

Note on this clone: One junction end does not reproduce the germline sequence, and a read error may be involved. The chain has TRBV7-7 and TRBJ2-3; TRBD1 aligns across 8 bases. Per the germline V gene, CDR1 is SSHAT and CDR2 is FNYEAQ (reference sequence). The CDR3 runs to 15 residues. This chain's CDR3 is CASSLDTGGSDTQYF. The CDR3 nucleotides read TGTGCTAGCAGCTTAGATACAGGGGGTTCAGATACGCAGTATTTT.

The chain employs TRBV20-1 and TRBJ2-3; 10 nucleotides line up with TRBD1. The germline gives CDR1 DFQATT, CDR2 SNEGSKA (reference sequence). This CDR3 is built from 14 residues. Trimming cost V 3 bases and J 7 bases; bases outside gene matches: 7. CDR3 sequence reads: CSASGQGGRNTQYF. The CDR3 DNA follows: TGCAGTGCTAGTGGACAGGGGGGTCGAAATACGCAGTATTTT.

This chain links TRBV4-1 with TRBJ2-7; D ambiguous. The germline V gene encodes CDR1 MGHRA and CDR2 YSYEKL. V was pared by 2 bases and J by 3 bases, with 11 bases between. The CDR3 has 14 amino acids. The CDR3 here is CASSQIRSGYEQYF. CDR3 in DNA: TGCGCCAGCAGCCAAATAAGGTCCGGCTACGAGCAGTACTTC.

The rearrangement links TRBV5-1 to TRBJ2-7; D is possibly TRBD2 (5 bases). The V and J ends lost 3 bases and 0 bases respectively, with 13 bases between them. The CDR3 is 15 residues long. The germline V gene has CDR1 SGHRS and CDR2 YFSETQ. CDR3 loop: CASSSGLGSSYEQYF. The CDR3 bases are TGCGCCAGCAGCTCGGGGTTGGGCAGCTCCTACGAGCAGTACTTC.

The chain has TRBV15 and TRBJ2-7, with a weak D call TRBD1 (5 bases). The CDR3 has 14 amino acids. Germline values: CDR1 LNHNV, CDR2 YYDKDF (reference sequence). Trimming removed 0 bases at V and 5 bases at J, with 11 bases between. CDR3 nucleotides: TGTGCCACCAGCAGAGATCCAGGGCCCCACGAGCAGTACTTC. This translates into CATSRDPGPHEQYF.

V and J are TRBV27 and TRBJ2-7, with D possibly being TRBD1 or TRBD2 (6 bases each). Germline V CDR1 and CDR2: MNHEY, SMNVEV (reference sequence). Trimming stripped 6 bases from V and 4 bases from J, with 16 bases between. The length of the CDR3 is 14 residues. The CDR3 sequence is CASRSLGGLYEQYF. In DNA, the CDR3 is TGTGCCAGCAGAAGTTTAGGGGGGCTTTACGAGCAGTACTTC.

In its sample, this clone was seen once. The chain couples TRBV5-1 to TRBJ1-3; D unresolved. This CDR3 spans 13 amino acids. In germline, CDR1 is SGHRS, CDR2 YFSETQ. Trimming shortened V by 0 bases and J by 4 bases, and 5 bases separated the two germline ends. CDR3 in amino acids: CASSLDIGNTIYF. The CDR3 DNA sequence: TGCGCCAGCAGCTTGGACATAGGAAACACCATATATTTT.